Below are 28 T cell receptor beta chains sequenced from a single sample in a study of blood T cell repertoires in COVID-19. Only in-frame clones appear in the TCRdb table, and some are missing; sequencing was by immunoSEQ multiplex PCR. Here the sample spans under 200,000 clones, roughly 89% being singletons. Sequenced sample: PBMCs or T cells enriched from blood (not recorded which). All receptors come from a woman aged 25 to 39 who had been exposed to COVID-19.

CDR3 protein: CASSSLSGTEYSPLHF. As DNA, the CDR3 is TGCGCCAGCAGCTCCTTATCCGGGACTGAATATTCACCCCTCCACTTT. The rearrangement joins TRBV4-1 to TRBJ1-6, with a weak D call TRBD1 (5 bases). Germline CDR1 and CDR2: MGHRA and YSYEKL. This CDR3 has 16 residues. Trimming pared 5 bases from V and 8 bases from J, leaving 19 bases between.

The CDR3 here is CASSATLRNTEAFF. The CDR3, as DNA: TGTGCCAGCAGCGCCACTCTCCGGAACACTGAAGCTTTCTTT. This sequence joins TRBV7-2 and TRBJ1-1; no definite D call. Germline V gene lookup returns CDR1 SGHTA and CDR2 FQGNSA. CDR3 length: 14 amino acids. Trimming removed 5 bases at V and 1 base at J, with 11 bases between.

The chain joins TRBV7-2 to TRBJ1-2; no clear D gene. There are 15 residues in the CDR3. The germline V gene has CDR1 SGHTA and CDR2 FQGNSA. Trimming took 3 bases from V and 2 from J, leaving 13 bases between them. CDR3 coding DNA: TGTGCCAGCAGCTTTAGGTCAGGTAGAAACTATGGCTACACCTTC. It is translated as CASSFRSGRNYGYTF.

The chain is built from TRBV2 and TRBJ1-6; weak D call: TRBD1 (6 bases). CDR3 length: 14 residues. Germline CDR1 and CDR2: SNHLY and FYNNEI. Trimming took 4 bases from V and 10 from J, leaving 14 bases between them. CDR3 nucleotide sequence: TGTGCCAGCAGTGTAGGCACAGGGCTCTCACCCCTCCACTTT. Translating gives CASSVGTGLSPLHF.

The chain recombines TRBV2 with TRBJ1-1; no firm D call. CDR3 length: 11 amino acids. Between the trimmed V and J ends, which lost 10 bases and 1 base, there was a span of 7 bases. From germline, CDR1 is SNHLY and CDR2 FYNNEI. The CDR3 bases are TGTGCCACACGCGCGAACACTGAAGCTTTCTTT. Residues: CATRANTEAFF. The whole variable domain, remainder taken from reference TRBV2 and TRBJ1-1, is EPEVTQTPSHQVTQMGQEVILRCVPISNHLYFYWYRQILGQKVEFLVSFYNNEISEKSEIFDDQFSVERPDGSNFTLKIRSTKLEDSAMYFCATRANTEAFFGQGTRLTVV.

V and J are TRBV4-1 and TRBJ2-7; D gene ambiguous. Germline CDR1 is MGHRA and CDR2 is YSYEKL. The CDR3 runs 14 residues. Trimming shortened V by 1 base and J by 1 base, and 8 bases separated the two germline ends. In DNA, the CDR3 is TGCGCCAGCAGCCAAGTGGGCAATTCCTACGAGCAGTACTTC. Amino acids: CASSQVGNSYEQYF.

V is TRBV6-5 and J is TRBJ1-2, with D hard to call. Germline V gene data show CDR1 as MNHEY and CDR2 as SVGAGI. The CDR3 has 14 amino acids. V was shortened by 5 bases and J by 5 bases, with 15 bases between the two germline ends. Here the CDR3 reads CASSPGSSGYGYTF. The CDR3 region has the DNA TGTGCCAGCAGTCCGGGGTCATCGGGGTATGGCTACACCTTC.

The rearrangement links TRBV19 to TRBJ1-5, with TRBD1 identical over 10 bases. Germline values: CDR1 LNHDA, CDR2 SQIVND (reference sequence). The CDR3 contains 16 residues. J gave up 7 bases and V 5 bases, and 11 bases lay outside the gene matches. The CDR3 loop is CASSPSTGGAFQPQHF. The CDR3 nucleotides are TGTGCCAGTAGTCCGTCGACAGGGGGCGCGTTCCAGCCCCAGCATTTT.

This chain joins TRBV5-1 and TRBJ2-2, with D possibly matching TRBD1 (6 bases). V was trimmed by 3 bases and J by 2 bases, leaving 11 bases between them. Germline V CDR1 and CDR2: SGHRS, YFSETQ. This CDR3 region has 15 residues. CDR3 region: CASSSDSPNTGELFF. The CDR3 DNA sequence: TGCGCCAGCAGCTCGGACAGCCCTAACACCGGGGAGCTGTTTTTT.

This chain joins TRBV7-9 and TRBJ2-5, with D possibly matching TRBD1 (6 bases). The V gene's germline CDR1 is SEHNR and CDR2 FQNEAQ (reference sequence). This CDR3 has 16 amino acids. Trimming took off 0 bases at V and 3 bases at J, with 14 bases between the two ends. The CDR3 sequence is CASSLAHQAGEETQYF. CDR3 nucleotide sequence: TGTGCCAGCAGCTTAGCCCATCAGGCAGGGGAAGAGACCCAGTACTTC. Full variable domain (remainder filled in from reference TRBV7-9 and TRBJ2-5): DTGVSQNPRHKITKRGQNVTFRCDPISEHNRLYWYRQTLGQGPEFLTYFQNEAQLEKSRLLSDRFSAERPKGSFSTLEIQRTEQGDSAMYLCASSLAHQAGEETQYFGPGTRLLVL.

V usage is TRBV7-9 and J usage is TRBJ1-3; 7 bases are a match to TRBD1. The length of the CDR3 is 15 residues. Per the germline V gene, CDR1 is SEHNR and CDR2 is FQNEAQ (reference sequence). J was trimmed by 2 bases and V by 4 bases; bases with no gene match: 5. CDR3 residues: CASSSNTGAGNTIYF. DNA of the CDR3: TGTGCCAGCAGCTCCAATACAGGGGCTGGAAACACCATATATTTT. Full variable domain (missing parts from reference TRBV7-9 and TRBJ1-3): DTGVSQNPRHKITKRGQNVTFRCDPISEHNRLYWYRQTLGQGPEFLTYFQNEAQLEKSRLLSDRFSAERPKGSFSTLEIQRTEQGDSAMYLCASSSNTGAGNTIYFGEGSWLTVV.

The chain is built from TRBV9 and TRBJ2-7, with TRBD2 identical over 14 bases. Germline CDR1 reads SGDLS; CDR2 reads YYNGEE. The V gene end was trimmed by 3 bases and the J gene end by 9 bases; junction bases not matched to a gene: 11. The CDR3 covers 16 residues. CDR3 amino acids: CASSGGRTSGGQGQYF. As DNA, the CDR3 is TGTGCCAGCAGCGGCGGCAGGACTAGCGGGGGGCAAGGGCAGTACTTC.

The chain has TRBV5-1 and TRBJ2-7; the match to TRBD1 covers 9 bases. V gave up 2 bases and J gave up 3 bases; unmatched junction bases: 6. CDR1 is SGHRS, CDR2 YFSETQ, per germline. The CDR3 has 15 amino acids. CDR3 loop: CASSFEDRGLYEQYF. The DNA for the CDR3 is TGCGCCAGCAGCTTCGAGGACAGGGGCCTCTACGAGCAGTACTTC.

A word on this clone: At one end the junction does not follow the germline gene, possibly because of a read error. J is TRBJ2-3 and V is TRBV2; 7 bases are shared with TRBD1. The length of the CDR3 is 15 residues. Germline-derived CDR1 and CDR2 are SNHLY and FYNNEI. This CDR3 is CASREDRVPTDTQYF. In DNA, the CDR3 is TGTGCCAGCAGGGAAGACAGGGTTCCCACAGATACGCAGTATTTT.

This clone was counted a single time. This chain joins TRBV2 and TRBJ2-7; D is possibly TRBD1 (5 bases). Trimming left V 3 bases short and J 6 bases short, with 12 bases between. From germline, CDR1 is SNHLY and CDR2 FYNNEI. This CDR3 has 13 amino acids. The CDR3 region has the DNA TGTGCCAGCAGTGATTCCAGGGCCTCCGAGCAGTACTTC. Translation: CASSDSRASEQYF. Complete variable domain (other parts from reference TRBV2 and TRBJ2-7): EPEVTQTPSHQVTQMGQEVILRCVPISNHLYFYWYRQILGQKVEFLVSFYNNEISEKSEIFDDQFSVERPDGSNFTLKIRSTKLEDSAMYFCASSDSRASEQYFGPGTRLTVT.

CDR3 coding DNA: TGTGCCAGCTCACCAAACACAGGGCCCGGGGCCAACGTCCTGACTTTC. Translated, it gives CASSPNTGPGANVLTF. V gene TRBV18 combines with J gene TRBJ2-6, with a weak D call TRBD1 (6 bases). Per the germline V gene, CDR1 is KGHSH and CDR2 is LQKENI. The ends were cut back, 2 bases at V and 4 bases at J, with 12 bases in the middle. There are 16 residues in the CDR3.

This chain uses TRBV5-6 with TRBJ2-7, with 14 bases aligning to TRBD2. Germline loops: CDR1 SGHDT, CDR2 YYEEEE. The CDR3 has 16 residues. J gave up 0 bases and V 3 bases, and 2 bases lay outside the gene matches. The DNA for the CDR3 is TGTGCCAGCAGCTGGGGACTAGCGGGGGACTCCTACGAGCAGTACTTC. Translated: CASSWGLAGDSYEQYF.

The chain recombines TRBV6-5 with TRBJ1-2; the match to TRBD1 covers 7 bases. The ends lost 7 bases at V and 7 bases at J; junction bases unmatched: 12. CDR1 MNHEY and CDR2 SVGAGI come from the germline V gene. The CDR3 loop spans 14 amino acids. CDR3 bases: TGTGCCAGCACGACGACAGGGCTGAGGTCTGGCTACACCTTC. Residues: CASTTTGLRSGYTF.

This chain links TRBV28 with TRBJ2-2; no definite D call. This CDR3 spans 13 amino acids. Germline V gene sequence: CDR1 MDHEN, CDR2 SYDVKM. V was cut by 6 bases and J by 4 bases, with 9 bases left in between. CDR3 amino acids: CASSKAGTGELFF. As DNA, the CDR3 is TGTGCCAGCAGCAAAGCTGGCACCGGGGAGCTGTTTTTT. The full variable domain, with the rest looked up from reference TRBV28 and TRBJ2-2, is DVKVTQSSRYLVKRTGEKVFLECVQDMDHENMFWYRQDPGLGLRLIYFSYDVKMKEKGDIPEGYSVSREKKERFSLILESASTNQTSMYLCASSKAGTGELFFGEGSRLTVL.

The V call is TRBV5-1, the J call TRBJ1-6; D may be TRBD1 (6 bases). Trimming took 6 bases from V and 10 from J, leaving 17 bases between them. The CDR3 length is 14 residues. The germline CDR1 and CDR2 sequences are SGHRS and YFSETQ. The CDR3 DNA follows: TGCGCCAGCAAAGAGAATACAGGGTTGTCACCCCTCCACTTT. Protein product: CASKENTGLSPLHF.

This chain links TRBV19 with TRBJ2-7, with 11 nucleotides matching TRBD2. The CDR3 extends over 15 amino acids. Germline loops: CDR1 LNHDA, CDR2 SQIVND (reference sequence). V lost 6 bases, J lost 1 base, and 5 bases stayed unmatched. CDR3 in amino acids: CASRELAGESYEQYF. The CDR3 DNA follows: TGTGCCAGTAGGGAACTAGCGGGGGAGTCCTACGAGCAGTACTTC.

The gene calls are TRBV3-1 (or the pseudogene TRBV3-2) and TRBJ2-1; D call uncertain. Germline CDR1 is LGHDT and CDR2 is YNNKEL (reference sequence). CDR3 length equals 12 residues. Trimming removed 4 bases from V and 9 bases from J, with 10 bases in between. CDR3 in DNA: TGTGCCAGCAGCCCGCTCTCAGGTGAGCAGTTCTTC. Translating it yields CASSPLSGEQFF.

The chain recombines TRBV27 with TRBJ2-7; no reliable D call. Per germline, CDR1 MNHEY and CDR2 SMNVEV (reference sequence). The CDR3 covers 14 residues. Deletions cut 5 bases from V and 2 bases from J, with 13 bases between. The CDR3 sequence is CASSPYRSPYEQYF. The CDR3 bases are TGTGCCAGCAGTCCGTACAGATCCCCCTACGAGCAGTACTTC.

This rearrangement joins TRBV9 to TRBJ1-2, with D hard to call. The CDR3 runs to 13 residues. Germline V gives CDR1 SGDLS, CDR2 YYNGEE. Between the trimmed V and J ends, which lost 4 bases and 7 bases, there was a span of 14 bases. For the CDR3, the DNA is TGTGCCAGCAGCCCTGCCCAGGTTTTTGGCTACACCTTC. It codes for CASSPAQVFGYTF.

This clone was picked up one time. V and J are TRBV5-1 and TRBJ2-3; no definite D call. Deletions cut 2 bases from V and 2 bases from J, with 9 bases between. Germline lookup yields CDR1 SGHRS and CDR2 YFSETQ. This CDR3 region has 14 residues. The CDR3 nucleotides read TGCGCCAGCAGCTTTTGGGCAGACACAGATACGCAGTATTTT. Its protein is CASSFWADTDTQYF. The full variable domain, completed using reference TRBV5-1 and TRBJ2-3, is KAGVTQTPRYLIKTRGQQVTLSCSPISGHRSVSWYQQTPGQGLQFLFEYFSETQRNKGNFPGRFSGRQFSNSRSEMNVSTLELGDSALYLCASSFWADTDTQYFGPGTRLTVL.

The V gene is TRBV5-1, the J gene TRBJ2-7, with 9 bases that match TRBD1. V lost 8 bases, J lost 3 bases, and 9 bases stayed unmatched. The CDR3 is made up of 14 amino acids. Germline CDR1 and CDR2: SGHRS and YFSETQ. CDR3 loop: CASSPGQGLYEQYF. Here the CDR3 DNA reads TGCGCCAGTTCCCCGGGACAGGGACTCTACGAGCAGTACTTC.

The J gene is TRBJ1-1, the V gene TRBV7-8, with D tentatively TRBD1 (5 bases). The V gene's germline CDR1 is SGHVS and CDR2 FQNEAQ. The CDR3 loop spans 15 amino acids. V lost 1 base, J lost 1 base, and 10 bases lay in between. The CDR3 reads CASSLDRGRNTEAFF. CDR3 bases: TGTGCCAGCAGCTTAGATCGGGGGAGGAACACTGAAGCTTTCTTT. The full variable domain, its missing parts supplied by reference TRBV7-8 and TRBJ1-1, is GAGVSQSPRYKVAKRGQDVALRCDPISGHVSLFWYQQALGQGPEFLTYFQNEAQLDKSGLPSDRFFAERPEGSVSTLKIQRTQQEDSAVYLCASSLDRGRNTEAFFGQGTRLTVV.

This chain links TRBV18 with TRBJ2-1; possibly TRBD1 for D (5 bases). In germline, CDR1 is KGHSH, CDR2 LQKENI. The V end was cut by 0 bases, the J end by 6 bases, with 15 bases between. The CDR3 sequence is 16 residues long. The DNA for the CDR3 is TGTGCCAGCTCACCACCGTTAGGGGCTGATCCCAATGAGCAGTTCTTC. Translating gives CASSPPLGADPNEQFF.